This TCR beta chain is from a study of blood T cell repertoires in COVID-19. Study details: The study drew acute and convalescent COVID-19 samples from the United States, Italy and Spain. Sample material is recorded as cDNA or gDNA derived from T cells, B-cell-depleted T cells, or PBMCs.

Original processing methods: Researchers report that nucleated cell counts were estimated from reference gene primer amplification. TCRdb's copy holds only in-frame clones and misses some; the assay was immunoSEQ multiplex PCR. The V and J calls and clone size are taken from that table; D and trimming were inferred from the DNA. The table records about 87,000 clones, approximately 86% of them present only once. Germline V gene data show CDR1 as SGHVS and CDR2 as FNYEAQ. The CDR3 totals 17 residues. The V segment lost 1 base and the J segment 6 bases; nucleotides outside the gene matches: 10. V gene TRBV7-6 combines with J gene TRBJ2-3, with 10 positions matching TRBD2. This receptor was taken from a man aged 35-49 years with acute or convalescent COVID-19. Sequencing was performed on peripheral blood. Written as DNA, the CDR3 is TGTGCCAGCAGCTTAGGGGCCAGCGGGGGGGCTAGGGATACGCAGTATTTT. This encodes CASSLGASGGARDTQYF. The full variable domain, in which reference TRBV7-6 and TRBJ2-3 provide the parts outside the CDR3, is GAGVSQSPRYKVTKRGQDVALRCDPISGHVSLYWYRQALGQGPEFLTYFNYEAQQDKSGLPNDRFSAERPEGSISTLTIQRTEQRDSAMYRCASSLGASGGARDTQYFGPGTRLTVL.